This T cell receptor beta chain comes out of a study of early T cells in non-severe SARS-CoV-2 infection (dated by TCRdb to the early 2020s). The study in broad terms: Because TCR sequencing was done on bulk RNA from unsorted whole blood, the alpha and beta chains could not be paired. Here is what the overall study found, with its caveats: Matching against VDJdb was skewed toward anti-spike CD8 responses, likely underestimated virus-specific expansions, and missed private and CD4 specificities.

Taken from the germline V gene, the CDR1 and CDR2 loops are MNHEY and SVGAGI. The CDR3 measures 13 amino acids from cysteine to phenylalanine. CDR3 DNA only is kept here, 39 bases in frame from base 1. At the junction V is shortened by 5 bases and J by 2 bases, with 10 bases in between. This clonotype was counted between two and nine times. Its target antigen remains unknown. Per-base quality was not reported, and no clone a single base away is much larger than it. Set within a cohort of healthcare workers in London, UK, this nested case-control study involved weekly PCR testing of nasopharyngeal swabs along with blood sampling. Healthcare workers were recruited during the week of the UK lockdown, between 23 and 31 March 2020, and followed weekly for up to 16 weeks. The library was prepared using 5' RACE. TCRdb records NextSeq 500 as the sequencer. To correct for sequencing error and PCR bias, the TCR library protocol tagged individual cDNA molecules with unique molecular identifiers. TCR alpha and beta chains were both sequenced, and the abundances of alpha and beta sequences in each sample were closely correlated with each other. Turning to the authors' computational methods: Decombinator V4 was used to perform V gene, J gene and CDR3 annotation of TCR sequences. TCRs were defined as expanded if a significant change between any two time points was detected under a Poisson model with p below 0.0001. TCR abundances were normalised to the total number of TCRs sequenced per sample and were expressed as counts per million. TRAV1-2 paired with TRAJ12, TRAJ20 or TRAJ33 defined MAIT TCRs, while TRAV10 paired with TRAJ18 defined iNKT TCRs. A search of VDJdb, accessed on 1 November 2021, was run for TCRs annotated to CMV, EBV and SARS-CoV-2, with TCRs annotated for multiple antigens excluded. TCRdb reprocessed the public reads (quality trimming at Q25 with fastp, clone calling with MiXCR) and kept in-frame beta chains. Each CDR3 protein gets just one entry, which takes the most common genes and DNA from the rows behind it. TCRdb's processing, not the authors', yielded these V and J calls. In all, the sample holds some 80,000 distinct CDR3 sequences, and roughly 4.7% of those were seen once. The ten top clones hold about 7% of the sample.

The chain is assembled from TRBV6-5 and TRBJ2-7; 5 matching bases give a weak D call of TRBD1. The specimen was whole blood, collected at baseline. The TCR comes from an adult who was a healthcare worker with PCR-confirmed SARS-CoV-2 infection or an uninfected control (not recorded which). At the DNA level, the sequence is TGTGCCAGCAGTCGGACACCTACCTACGAGCAGTACTTC. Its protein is CASSRTPTYEQYF.